The clone carrying this T cell receptor (beta chain) appeared many times. The target antigen is unknown. The V gene's germline CDR1 is MGHRA and CDR2 YSYEKL. The CDR3 is made up of 16 amino acids. The ends lost 0 bases at V and 6 bases at J; junction bases unmatched: 6. The data derive from a study of T cell repertoires in cytomegalovirus infection. Background on the study: Public TCR beta signature analysis indicated the presence of both CMV infection and matching HLA type. Study-wide points: The ex vivo response showed dominance by HLA-C-restricted CMV-specific TCR beta clonotypes.

TCRdb passed the reads through MiXCR, listing each CDR3 protein once. Here the sample spans approximately 180,000 distinct CDR3 sequences, approximately 9.7% being singletons. Input material: PBMCs. The chain has TRBV4-1 and TRBJ1-1; 11 bases fit TRBD1. The TCR originated in a human donor in good health (CMV status not recorded). Some clones in this sample may be carry-over from other donors' samples. CDR3 sequence (DNA): TGCGCCAGCAGCCAAGATCCCGGACAGGGGGCTTCTGAAGCTTTCTTT. Amino acid sequence: CASSQDPGQGASEAFF.